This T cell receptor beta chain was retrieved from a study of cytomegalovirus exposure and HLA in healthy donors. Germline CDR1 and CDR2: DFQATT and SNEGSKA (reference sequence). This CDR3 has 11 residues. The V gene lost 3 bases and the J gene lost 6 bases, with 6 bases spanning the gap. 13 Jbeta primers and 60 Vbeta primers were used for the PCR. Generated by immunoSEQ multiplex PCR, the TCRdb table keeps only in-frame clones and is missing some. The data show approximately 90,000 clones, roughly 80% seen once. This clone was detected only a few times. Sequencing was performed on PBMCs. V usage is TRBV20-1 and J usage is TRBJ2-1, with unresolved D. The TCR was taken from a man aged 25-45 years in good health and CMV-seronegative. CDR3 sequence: CSARYSNEQFF. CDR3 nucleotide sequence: TGCAGTGCTAGGTATTCCAATGAGCAGTTCTTC.